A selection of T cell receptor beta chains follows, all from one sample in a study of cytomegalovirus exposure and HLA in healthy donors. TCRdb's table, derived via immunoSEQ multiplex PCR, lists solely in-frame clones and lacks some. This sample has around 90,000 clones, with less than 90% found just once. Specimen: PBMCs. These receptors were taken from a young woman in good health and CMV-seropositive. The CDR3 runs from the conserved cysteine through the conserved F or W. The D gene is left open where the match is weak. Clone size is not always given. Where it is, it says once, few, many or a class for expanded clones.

TGTGCCAGCAGGCCTGGCAGGGGATTACCTATAGGGTCGGAGACCCAGTACTTC	CASRPGRGLPIGSETQYF	TRBV11-2	NA	NA	TRBJ2-5
TGTGCCACCAGCAGAGATCAAACTCGCTCTGGGGCCAACGTCCTGACTTTC	CATSRDQTRSGANVLTF	TRBV15	NA	NA	TRBJ2-6
TGTGCCAGCAGCCCAGGGCAAGGTGGGTACGAGCAGTACTTC	CASSPGQGGYEQYF	TRBV13	NA	NA	TRBJ2-7
TGTGCCAGCGCTCTCCAGCGGCTGGAGACCCAGTACTTC	CASALQRLETQYF	TRBV6-5	NA	NA	TRBJ2-5
TGTGCCAGCAGTTACGCTTCCCCACAGCCCTCCAATGAGCAGTTCTTC	CASSYASPQPSNEQFF	TRBV6-6	NA	NA	TRBJ2-1
TGTGCCAGCAGCCACGTCTCACTAGCGGGGGGTCAAGAGACCCAGTACTTC	CASSHVSLAGGQETQYF	TRBV4-2	TRBD2	NA	TRBJ2-5
TGTGCCAGCAGCCGCGACAGGGGTTACACTGAAGCTTTCTTT	CASSRDRGYTEAFF	TRBV25-1	TRBD1	NA	TRBJ1-1
TGTGCCAGCAGCCCGGGACAGGGGGAGCAGCCCCAGCATTTT	CASSPGQGEQPQHF	TRBV9	TRBD1	NA	TRBJ1-5
TGTGCAAGTCGCTTAGATGTCCGCAGCTCTGGGGCCAACGTCCTGACTTTC	CASRLDVRSSGANVLTF	TRBV12-2	NA	NA	TRBJ2-6
TGCAGCGTCCAGACTAGCGGGATTTTCGATGAGCAGTTCTTC	CSVQTSGIFDEQFF	TRBV29-1	TRBD2	few	TRBJ2-1
TGCGCCAGCAGCCAGATGGGACAGGGTCAGAACATTCAGTACTTC	CASSQMGQGQNIQYF	TRBV4-3	TRBD1	NA	TRBJ2-4
TGTGCCAGCAGCTTGGGAGGGATCCAAAAAGAGACCCAGTACTTC	CASSLGGIQKETQYF	TRBV5-4	NA	NA	TRBJ2-5
TGCGCCAGCAGTGACGCTGCTGCTAGCGGAGTTGACGAGCAGTACTTC	CASSDAAASGVDEQYF	TRBV10-1	TRBD2	NA	TRBJ2-7
TGTGCCAGCAGCTATAGGGGGAGCTCTGGAAACACCATATATTTT	CASSYRGSSGNTIYF	TRBV7-9	NA	NA	TRBJ1-3
TGTGCCAGCAGCTTAGGGTATCGGGACAGTTACGAGCAGTACTTC	CASSLGYRDSYEQYF	TRBV7-9	TRBD1	NA	TRBJ2-7
TGTGCCAGCAGCTTAGGAGCGGGGGGGACCTCCTACGAGCAGTACTTC	CASSLGAGGTSYEQYF	TRBV7-2	TRBD2	NA	TRBJ2-7
TGTGCCTGGAGTGCAACACCGGGACAGGGGTTCACCGGGGAGCTGTTTTTT	CAWSATPGQGFTGELFF	TRBV30	TRBD1	NA	TRBJ2-2
TGCGCCACAAATCAGGGGAGCTATGGCTACACCTTC	CATNQGSYGYTF	TRBV10-1	NA	NA	TRBJ1-2
TGTGCCAGCAGCTCCCTCTTGAACACTGAAGCTTTCTTT	CASSSLLNTEAFF	TRBV5-4	NA	few	TRBJ1-1
TGTGCCAGCACCCAGGGTGGCGAGCAGTACTTC	CASTQGGEQYF	TRBV28	NA	NA	TRBJ2-7
TGCGCCAGCAGCCAAGATAGGGGAGGGCAGCGTAATTCACCCCTCCACTTT	CASSQDRGGQRNSPLHF	TRBV4-3	NA	NA	TRBJ1-6
TGTGCCAGTAGTATTGGGGGGAATGAGCAGTTCTTC	CASSIGGNEQFF	TRBV19	NA	NA	TRBJ2-1
TGTGCCATCAGTGGGGAGGGTTCGGAGAATAATTACGAGCAGTACTTC	CAISGEGSENNYEQYF	TRBV10-3	TRBD2	NA	TRBJ2-7
TGCGCCAGCAGCCAAACCCGGGACAGCTACTATGGCTACACCTTC	CASSQTRDSYYGYTF	TRBV4-1	TRBD1	NA	TRBJ1-2
TGCGCCAGCAGTGAGCCTGGGCTGGTTGGTTCACCCCTCCACTTT	CASSEPGLVGSPLHF	TRBV10-2	NA	NA	TRBJ1-6
TGTGCCAGTAGTGTGCGGGGGGGCGGCTCTTTCGAGACCCAGTACTTC	CASSVRGGGSFETQYF	TRBV19	TRBD2	NA	TRBJ2-5
TGTGCCAGCACCCGGTTACGCGGCAATCAGCCCCAGCATTTT	CASTRLRGNQPQHF	TRBV2	NA	NA	TRBJ1-5
TGTGCCAGCAGCCCCCAGACAGGGGGTTACAATCAGCCCCAGCATTTT	CASSPQTGGYNQPQHF	TRBV7-2	TRBD1	NA	TRBJ1-5
TGTGCCAGCAGCGTGACTAGCGGGGGGTACACAGATACGCAGTATTTT	CASSVTSGGYTDTQYF	TRBV9	TRBD2	NA	TRBJ2-3
TGCGCCAGCAGCCAAGATCGGGGGGCTAATGAAAAACTGTTTTTT	CASSQDRGANEKLFF	TRBV4-1	NA	once	TRBJ1-4
TGTGCCAGTAGTGGATACGGGGAGACCCAGTACTTC	CASSGYGETQYF	TRBV19	NA	NA	TRBJ2-5
TGTGCCAGCAGCAGGGACAGGGGAGATGAAAAACTGTTTTTT	CASSRDRGDEKLFF	TRBV6-1	TRBD1	NA	TRBJ1-4
TGTGCCAGCAGCTTAAAACCAGCGGGGGCCCGTTTTTACAATGAGCAGTTCTTC	CASSLKPAGARFYNEQFF	TRBV7-3	TRBD2	NA	TRBJ2-1
TGTGCCAGTAGTAACCAGGCCGGACAGGGTCGAAGCTCCTACGAGCAGTACTTC	CASSNQAGQGRSSYEQYF	TRBV19	TRBD1	NA	TRBJ2-7
TGTGCCAGCAGCCCTACTACGGGACTAGAGAACAATGAGCAGTTCTTC	CASSPTTGLENNEQFF	TRBV5-6	TRBD2	NA	TRBJ2-1
TGCGCCAGCAGCCAACCGTTGGGAGTAAATGAAAAACTGTTTTTT	CASSQPLGVNEKLFF	TRBV4-1	NA	NA	TRBJ1-4
TGTGCCAGCAGTGGACAGGGGTTCGGGGAGCTGTTTTTT	CASSGQGFGELFF	TRBV2	TRBD1	few	TRBJ2-2
TGCGCCACAACTCAGGGGGCGCGAGACACCGGGGAGCTGTTTTTT	CATTQGARDTGELFF	TRBV5-1	TRBD1	NA	TRBJ2-2
TGTGCCAGCAGTTCCCACGGGGGTCATGACTATGGCTACACCTTC	CASSSHGGHDYGYTF	TRBV27	NA	NA	TRBJ1-2
TGCGCCAGCAGCCTCTTCCCCCCGGGACAACGGTATAATTCACCCCTCCACTTT	CASSLFPPGQRYNSPLHF	TRBV4-3	NA	NA	TRBJ1-6
TGCAGCGTTGGGGCAGACCTCAATCAGCCCCAGCATTTT	CSVGADLNQPQHF	TRBV29-1	NA	NA	TRBJ1-5
TGTGCCAGCAGTGACTCGAATCGGGGGAACACTGAAGCTTTCTTT	CASSDSNRGNTEAFF	TRBV6-4	NA	NA	TRBJ1-1
TGCGCCAGCAGCTTCAACCCCATGACTAGCGGGGGGGCCTCGGGGGAGACCCAGTACTTC	CASSFNPMTSGGASGETQYF	TRBV5-1	TRBD2	NA	TRBJ2-5
TGTGCCAGCAGACCGTTCGACATACATAATTCACCCCTCCACTTT	CASRPFDIHNSPLHF	TRBV27	NA	NA	TRBJ1-6
TGTGCCAGCAGCGTACAGGGGAATCCCGGGGAGCTGTTTTTT	CASSVQGNPGELFF	TRBV9	NA	NA	TRBJ2-2
TGTGCCAGTAGTATCGGGACTAGCGGGACCACCGGGGAGCTGTTTTTT	CASSIGTSGTTGELFF	TRBV19	TRBD2	NA	TRBJ2-2
TGTGCCAGCAGTTTGGGAGGTAACACTGAAGCTTTCTTT	CASSLGGNTEAFF	TRBV27	NA	NA	TRBJ1-1
TGTGCCAGCAGCAAAGAGACAGGGGAGGGAGAAGCTTTCTTT	CASSKETGEGEAFF	TRBV21-1	NA	NA	TRBJ1-1
TGTGCCAGCAGGCGTGCGACAGGTGGTTCGGCCGAGCAGTACTTC	CASRRATGGSAEQYF	TRBV28	NA	NA	TRBJ2-7
TGTGCCTGGAGCAACCCGGGACAGGGGGCCGAATACGAGCAGTACTTC	CAWSNPGQGAEYEQYF	TRBV30	TRBD1	once	TRBJ2-7
TGTGCCAGCAGCGCTCTAGCGGGGAGTTACAATGAGCAGTTCTTC	CASSALAGSYNEQFF	TRBV7-8	TRBD2	NA	TRBJ2-1